This T cell receptor (beta chain) came from a study of CD8 T cells in ankylosing spondylitis. Study-level findings and limits: A motif in TCR beta, a set of eight highly homologous variants, appeared characteristic of ankylosing spondylitis blood. Disease-linked clones were reportedly significantly enriched in matched ankylosing spondylitis synovial fluid.

A remark on this clonotype: What it recognizes is unknown.

Construction of TCR beta libraries was performed using quantitative 5'-RACE with molecular barcodes. From the 5' RACE reads, TCRdb called clonotypes with MiXCR, one entry per CDR3 protein. The sample holds some 450,000 distinct CDR3 sequences; more than 15% are singletons and the top ten take around 0.92%. CDR3 size: 14 residues. V lost 2 bases, J lost 5 bases, and 13 bases lay in between. CDR1 DFQATT and CDR2 SNEGSKA come from the germline V gene (reference sequence). The sequencing sample was made of blood, either unsorted or a sorted T cell fraction (not recorded which). The sequence was collected from a male donor with ankylosing spondylitis. V is TRBV20-1 and J is TRBJ1-5; D perhaps matches TRBD1 (5 bases). Here the CDR3 reads CSARRGNWDQPQHF. CDR3 sequence (DNA): TGCAGTGCTAGACGGGGGAATTGGGATCAGCCCCAGCATTTT.